One T cell receptor beta chain is described in this entry. This sample was taken from a study of blood T cell repertoires in COVID-19. Study overall: Sites in the United States, Italy and Spain provided acute and convalescent COVID-19 samples. The analysed material was cDNA or gDNA that came from T cells, B-cell-depleted T cells, or PBMCs.

Germline lookup yields CDR1 SGHAT and CDR2 FQDESV (reference sequence). The CDR3 is made up of 14 amino acids. Trimming removed 3 bases from V and 6 bases from J, with 14 bases in between. Original analysis: Amplification from reference gene primers served as the basis for estimated nucleated cell counts. Clones were read by immunoSEQ multiplex PCR, and TCRdb kept only the in-frame ones, dropping some. The V and J calls and clone size were taken over from that table, and D and trimming were inferred from the DNA. Here the sample spans about 75,000 clones, 74% being singletons. This TCR was recovered from a human donor with acute or convalescent COVID-19. The donor label of this sample is uncertain. Source material: peripheral blood. The chain carries TRBV11-1 and TRBJ1-1; a possible D gene is TRBD1 (6 bases). CDR3: CASSFNPGGPEAFF. CDR3 coding DNA: TGTGCCAGCAGCTTCAATCCGGGGGGGCCTGAAGCTTTCTTT.